This TCR beta chain emerged from a study of response to subunit inactivated influenza vaccine. Study-wide findings and caveats: Every seasonal influenza vaccination brings in few new T cells, the authors suggested.

This clonotype has a handful of counts. Antigen specificity is unknown. Trimming took 2 bases from V and 3 from J; bases not matched to a gene: 7. The CDR3 sequence is 15 residues long. Germline CDR1 and CDR2: SGHDT and YYEEEE. MiXCR was run by TCRdb on the RT-PCR reads, yielding one entry per CDR3 protein. This table has more than 550,000 distinct CDR3 sequences, about 11% appearing once. These data were also filed under a second study, of T cells expressing NK-cell markers. According to that study: The cDNA for TCR beta came from 5'RACE template switching with UMIs. Sorted CD3+CD56-NKG2C+, CD3+CD56+NKG2C+ and CD3+CD56+NKG2C- T cells supplied the TCR beta repertoires. Similarly, these clonotypes led the CD3+CD56-NKG2C+ fraction as well in a few donors. Uncertainty persisted over the HCMV specificity of expanded NKG2C+ T cell clones.

The rearrangement joins TRBV5-6 to TRBJ1-1; 7 nucleotides match TRBD1. The material was PBMCs from blood, obtained on the day of vaccination. The source is a man aged 45-65 years who received an inactivated influenza vaccine. CDR3 region: CASSFRTGRDTEAFF. In DNA form, the CDR3 reads TGTGCCAGCAGCTTCCGGACAGGTAGGGACACTGAAGCTTTCTTT.